This is a list of T cell receptor beta chains from one sample in a study of cytomegalovirus exposure and HLA in healthy donors. Repertoires were generated with immunoSEQ multiplex PCR, while TCRdb's copy carries only in-frame clones and drops some. Among under 200,000 clones, around 85% were seen once, and the ten largest hold 6.3%. Sequencing input: PBMCs. The source of these receptors is a man aged 40-55 years in good health and CMV-seropositive. Each CDR3 is given with its conserved first and last residue. A D gene is named only where the DNA matches it firmly. Some rows have no size entry. The others give once, few or many, or a class for an expanded clone.

abundance: -; j_gene: TRBJ2-7; d_gene: TRBD2; v_gene: TRBV5-1; CDR3aa: CASSFSGASYEQYF; CDR3nt: TGCGCCAGCAGCTTTAGCGGGGCCTCCTACGAGCAGTACTTC
abundance: -; j_gene: TRBJ2-1; d_gene: -; v_gene: TRBV5-8; CDR3aa: CASSLATYNEQFF; CDR3nt: TGTGCCAGCAGCTTGGCGACATACAATGAGCAGTTCTTC
abundance: -; j_gene: TRBJ2-3; d_gene: -; v_gene: TRBV5-1; CDR3aa: CASSLGALDTQYF; CDR3nt: TGCGCCAGCAGCTTGGGAGCCCTAGATACGCAGTATTTT
abundance: -; j_gene: TRBJ2-1; d_gene: -; v_gene: TRBV5-1; CDR3aa: CASSSTTPSYNEQFF; CDR3nt: TGCGCCAGCAGCTCTACCACCCCCTCCTACAATGAGCAGTTCTTC
abundance: -; j_gene: TRBJ2-7; d_gene: -; v_gene: TRBV9; CDR3aa: CASSVGPDGSYEQYF; CDR3nt: TGTGCCAGCAGCGTAGGCCCCGATGGGAGCTACGAGCAGTACTTC
abundance: -; j_gene: TRBJ2-2; d_gene: TRBD2; v_gene: TRBV14; CDR3aa: CASSQAGLLAGGNTGELFF; CDR3nt: TGTGCCAGCAGCCAAGCAGGCCTCCTAGCGGGGGGGAACACCGGGGAGCTGTTTTTT
abundance: -; j_gene: TRBJ2-1; d_gene: -; v_gene: TRBV6-5; CDR3aa: CASSYSTGPGGHEQFF; CDR3nt: TGTGCCAGCAGTTACTCGACAGGGCCCGGAGGGCATGAGCAGTTCTTC
abundance: -; j_gene: TRBJ2-3; d_gene: -; v_gene: TRBV5-4; CDR3aa: CASSPGQGRDTQYF; CDR3nt: TGTGCCAGCAGCCCGGGACAAGGAAGAGATACGCAGTATTTT
abundance: few; j_gene: TRBJ2-7; d_gene: -; v_gene: TRBV4-3; CDR3aa: CASSHQSVGAYEQYF; CDR3nt: TGCGCCAGCAGCCACCAGTCAGTCGGGGCCTACGAGCAGTACTTC
abundance: -; j_gene: TRBJ2-2; d_gene: TRBD1; v_gene: TRBV19; CDR3aa: CASTTGTGGFGELFF; CDR3nt: TGTGCCAGTACTACCGGGACAGGGGGCTTCGGGGAGCTGTTTTTT
abundance: -; j_gene: TRBJ1-2; d_gene: -; v_gene: TRBV2; CDR3aa: CASTREGGGYGYTF; CDR3nt: TGTGCCAGCACCCGAGAGGGCGGGGGCTATGGCTACACCTTC
abundance: -; j_gene: TRBJ1-4; d_gene: -; v_gene: TRBV6-5; CDR3aa: CASSSLDTGNEKLFF; CDR3nt: TGTGCCAGCAGTTCCCTGGACACTGGAAATGAAAAACTGTTTTTT
abundance: -; j_gene: TRBJ2-7; d_gene: TRBD1; v_gene: TRBV4-1; CDR3aa: CASSPRDRGLYEQYF; CDR3nt: TGCGCCAGCAGCCCCCGGGACAGGGGGCTCTACGAGCAGTACTTC
abundance: few; j_gene: TRBJ1-1; d_gene: TRBD1; v_gene: TRBV9; CDR3aa: CASSVHPGGTEAFF; CDR3nt: TGTGCCAGCAGCGTCCACCCAGGGGGAACTGAAGCTTTCTTT
abundance: once; j_gene: TRBJ1-2; d_gene: -; v_gene: TRBV4-3; CDR3aa: CASSQDPRGDYGYTF; CDR3nt: TGCGCCAGCAGCCAAGACCCCAGGGGTGACTATGGCTACACCTTC
abundance: -; j_gene: TRBJ1-1; d_gene: -; v_gene: TRBV9; CDR3aa: CASSVGEGRGTEAFF; CDR3nt: TGTGCCAGCAGCGTAGGGGAGGGAAGAGGAACTGAAGCTTTCTTT
abundance: -; j_gene: TRBJ1-3; d_gene: -; v_gene: TRBV7-9; CDR3aa: CASGTFLSGNTIYF; CDR3nt: TGTGCCTCTGGGACATTCCTCTCTGGAAACACCATATATTTT
abundance: -; j_gene: TRBJ2-1; d_gene: TRBD2; v_gene: TRBV9; CDR3aa: CASSLAGGNNEQFF; CDR3nt: TGTGCCAGTTCACTAGCGGGGGGTAACAATGAGCAGTTCTTC
abundance: -; j_gene: TRBJ2-5; d_gene: TRBD1; v_gene: TRBV23-1; CDR3aa: CASSPLRGRQETQYF; CDR3nt: TGCGCCAGCAGTCCCCTCAGGGGGCGACAAGAGACCCAGTACTTC
abundance: -; j_gene: TRBJ1-2; d_gene: -; v_gene: TRBV6-1; CDR3aa: CASSEGRRDRGGYTF; CDR3nt: TGTGCCAGCAGTGAAGGGAGGCGGGACCGCGGGGGCTACACCTTC
abundance: few; j_gene: TRBJ2-5; d_gene: -; v_gene: TRBV21-1; CDR3aa: CATPGSSGQETQYF; CDR3nt: TGTGCCACCCCCGGGTCCAGCGGACAAGAGACCCAGTACTTC
abundance: few; j_gene: TRBJ1-2; d_gene: -; v_gene: TRBV18; CDR3aa: CASSPDRNYGYTF; CDR3nt: TGTGCCAGCTCACCGGACAGAAACTATGGCTACACCTTC
abundance: once; j_gene: TRBJ2-3; d_gene: TRBD2; v_gene: TRBV6-5; CDR3aa: CASSFLAGGTDTQYF; CDR3nt: TGTGCCAGCAGCTTCCTAGCGGGGGGCACAGATACGCAGTATTTT
abundance: -; j_gene: TRBJ1-6; d_gene: TRBD1; v_gene: TRBV30; CDR3aa: CAWTTAGTGGSPLHF; CDR3nt: TGTGCCTGGACCACCGCCGGGACAGGGGGTTCACCCCTCCACTTT
abundance: -; j_gene: TRBJ2-7; d_gene: -; v_gene: TRBV6-5; CDR3aa: CASSPRQVSYEQYF; CDR3nt: TGTGCCAGCAGCCCTAGACAGGTTTCCTACGAGCAGTACTTC
abundance: -; j_gene: TRBJ2-7; d_gene: -; v_gene: TRBV2; CDR3aa: CASSSGRTYEQYF; CDR3nt: TGTGCCAGCAGTTCGGGGAGAACCTACGAGCAGTACTTC
abundance: -; j_gene: TRBJ2-4; d_gene: TRBD1; v_gene: TRBV5-6; CDR3aa: CASSLPDRDKNIQYF; CDR3nt: TGTGCCAGCAGCTTACCAGACAGGGACAAAAACATTCAGTACTTC
abundance: -; j_gene: TRBJ2-1; d_gene: -; v_gene: TRBV7-9; CDR3aa: CSSSLGRGDNEQFF; CDR3nt: TGTTCCAGCAGCTTAGGCAGGGGAGACAATGAGCAGTTCTTC
abundance: -; j_gene: TRBJ2-1; d_gene: -; v_gene: TRBV27; CDR3aa: CASSSRARQGPLDGNEQFF; CDR3nt: TGTGCCAGCAGTTCGAGGGCGAGGCAGGGGCCCTTGGACGGGAATGAGCAGTTCTTC
abundance: -; j_gene: TRBJ2-1; d_gene: -; v_gene: TRBV9; CDR3aa: CASSSRVSYNEQFF; CDR3nt: TGTGCCAGCAGTTCCAGGGTTTCCTACAATGAGCAGTTCTTC
abundance: -; j_gene: TRBJ2-3; d_gene: -; v_gene: TRBV9; CDR3aa: CASSVSDDTQYF; CDR3nt: TGTGCCAGCAGCGTAAGCGACGATACGCAGTATTTT
abundance: few; j_gene: TRBJ1-1; d_gene: -; v_gene: TRBV28; CDR3aa: CASSFPGTEAFF; CDR3nt: TGTGCCAGCAGTTTCCCGGGCACTGAAGCTTTCTTT
abundance: -; j_gene: TRBJ2-5; d_gene: TRBD2; v_gene: TRBV9; CDR3aa: CASSVDGGGVETQYF; CDR3nt: TGTGCCAGCAGCGTAGACGGGGGGGGCGTGGAGACCCAGTACTTC
abundance: -; j_gene: TRBJ1-1; d_gene: -; v_gene: TRBV9; CDR3aa: CASRPAGNTEAFF; CDR3nt: TGTGCCAGCCGCCCGGCGGGGAACACTGAAGCTTTCTTT
abundance: once; j_gene: TRBJ1-4; d_gene: -; v_gene: TRBV5-1; CDR3aa: CASSLTAVGLNEKLLF; CDR3nt: TGCGCCAGCAGCTTGACGGCCGTCGGACTTAATGAAAAACTGCTTTTT
abundance: -; j_gene: TRBJ2-5; d_gene: -; v_gene: TRBV21-1; CDR3aa: CASSPDRGSQETQYF; CDR3nt: TGTGCCAGCAGCCCGGACAGGGGGAGCCAAGAGACCCAGTACTTC
abundance: -; j_gene: TRBJ2-5; d_gene: TRBD1; v_gene: TRBV28; CDR3aa: CASSGTARGTQYF; CDR3nt: TGTGCCAGCAGTGGGACAGCCCGCGGAACCCAGTACTTC
abundance: -; j_gene: TRBJ2-4; d_gene: -; v_gene: TRBV5-1; CDR3aa: CASSGLAKNIQYF; CDR3nt: TGCGCCAGCAGTGGCTTAGCCAAAAACATTCAGTACTTC
abundance: -; j_gene: TRBJ1-2; d_gene: -; v_gene: TRBV30; CDR3aa: CAFQGGYGYTF; CDR3nt: TGTGCCTTTCAGGGTGGTTATGGCTACACCTTC
abundance: -; j_gene: TRBJ1-3; d_gene: -; v_gene: TRBV25-1; CDR3aa: CASMGAAGNTIYF; CDR3nt: TGTGCCAGCATGGGCGCCGCAGGAAACACCATATATTTT
abundance: once; j_gene: TRBJ2-7; d_gene: -; v_gene: TRBV19; CDR3aa: CASSINSYEQYF; CDR3nt: TGTGCCAGTAGTATTAACTCCTACGAGCAGTACTTC
abundance: -; j_gene: TRBJ2-3; d_gene: -; v_gene: TRBV19; CDR3aa: CASSIGQGDTQYF; CDR3nt: TGTGCCAGTAGTATAGGTCAGGGGGATACGCAGTATTTT
abundance: -; j_gene: TRBJ2-3; d_gene: TRBD2; v_gene: TRBV7-9; CDR3aa: CASRARAPSGKRTDTQYF; CDR3nt: TGTGCCAGCAGGGCTAGGGCCCCTAGCGGAAAAAGAACAGATACGCAGTATTTT
abundance: -; j_gene: TRBJ2-7; d_gene: -; v_gene: TRBV20-1; CDR3aa: CSARSNYEQHF; CDR3nt: TGCAGTGCTAGATCGAACTACGAGCAGCACTTC
abundance: once; j_gene: TRBJ1-1; d_gene: -; v_gene: TRBV30; CDR3aa: CAWSGRGDEAFF; CDR3nt: TGTGCCTGGAGCGGCAGGGGAGATGAAGCTTTCTTT
abundance: -; j_gene: TRBJ2-2; d_gene: -; v_gene: TRBV7-3; CDR3aa: CASSSSDTGELFF; CDR3nt: TGTGCCAGCAGCTCCTCCGACACCGGGGAGCTGTTTTTT
abundance: once; j_gene: TRBJ1-1; d_gene: -; v_gene: TRBV30; CDR3aa: CACPQPGGATEAFF; CDR3nt: TGTGCCTGCCCTCAGCCGGGGGGGGCCACTGAAGCTTTCTTT
abundance: many; j_gene: TRBJ1-1; d_gene: -; v_gene: TRBV9; CDR3aa: CASSVVDKNTEAFF; CDR3nt: TGTGCCAGCAGCGTAGTCGACAAAAACACTGAAGCTTTCTTT
abundance: -; j_gene: TRBJ2-5; d_gene: TRBD2; v_gene: TRBV7-3; CDR3aa: CASSLTPSGGPETQYF; CDR3nt: TGTGCCAGCAGCTTAACGCCTAGCGGGGGGCCGGAGACCCAGTACTTC
abundance: -; j_gene: TRBJ1-5; d_gene: -; v_gene: TRBV28; CDR3aa: CASISVYGNQPQHF; CDR3nt: TGTGCCAGCATTTCAGTGTATGGCAATCAGCCCCAGCATTTT